These 32 T cell receptor beta chains were sequenced from one sample in a study of T cell responses to AZD1222 COVID-19 vaccine. TCRdb's table, derived via immunoSEQ multiplex PCR, lists solely in-frame clones and lacks some. The sample includes roughly 120,000 clones, around 90% of them seen just once. This specimen was peripheral blood, taken 28 days after the second AZD1222 dose. The receptors derive from an adult who received the AZD1222 COVID-19 vaccine.

This clone was detected once. The rearrangement joins TRBV12-3 or TRBV12-4 to TRBJ2-2, with D hard to call. CDR3 length: 12 residues. V shed 3 bases and J shed 7 bases, with 6 bases lying between them. The chain's CDR3 is CASSFYIGELFF. The CDR3 DNA reads TGTGCCAGCAGTTTCTACATCGGGGAGCTGTTTTTT.

This clone was seen a single time. The chain recombines TRBV11-2 with TRBJ1-1, with D possibly TRBD1 on 5 matching bases. V shed 3 bases and J shed 5 bases, with 13 bases lying between them. Germline V CDR1 and CDR2: SGHAT, FQNNGV. The CDR3 loop spans 14 amino acids. The DNA of the CDR3 is TGTGCCAGCAGCTTGGCCAGGGTTCCTACTGAAGCTTTCTTT. Protein: CASSLARVPTEAFF.

The chain carries TRBV20-1 and TRBJ2-2; D gene ambiguous. Germline lookup yields CDR1 DFQATT and CDR2 SNEGSKA (reference sequence). CDR3 length: 16 residues. Deletions cut 3 bases from V and 2 bases from J, with 16 bases between. As DNA, the CDR3 is TGCAGTGCTAGTCGGATAAGGGCAGCAAACACCGGGGAGCTGTTTTTT. Translating it yields CSASRIRAANTGELFF.

The J gene is TRBJ2-3, the V gene TRBV28, with TRBD2 identical over 7 bases. The germline gives CDR1 MDHEN, CDR2 SYDVKM. The CDR3 length is 15 residues. The junction had 3 bases not matched to a gene; V was cut back by 3 bases and J by 0 bases. The CDR3 protein is CASSFGLDSTDTQYF. DNA for the CDR3: TGTGCCAGCAGTTTCGGACTAGATAGCACAGATACGCAGTATTTT.

V and J are TRBV7-9 and TRBJ2-3, with 8 bases aligning to TRBD2. After removal of 5 bases from V and 4 bases from J, the junction contained 17 bases not matched to a gene. This CDR3 is 18 amino acids long. Per the germline V gene, CDR1 is SEHNR and CDR2 is FQNEAQ (reference sequence). The chain's CDR3 is CASSLLAGGRQVADTQYF. The CDR3 DNA sequence: TGTGCCAGCAGCCTCCTGGCGGGGGGCCGCCAGGTAGCAGATACGCAGTATTTT.

The rearrangement uses TRBV18 and TRBJ1-4; D is possibly TRBD1 (5 bases). The germline CDR1 and CDR2 sequences are KGHSH and LQKENI. This CDR3 has 17 amino acids. V was pared by 0 bases and J by 5 bases, with 16 bases between. CDR3 coding DNA: TGTGCCAGCTCACCACCGGTCGGACAAGGAACAAATGAAAAACTGTTTTTT. Translating it yields CASSPPVGQGTNEKLFF.

The gene calls are TRBV7-2 and TRBJ1-3; 7 nucleotides align to TRBD1. After removal of 8 bases from V and 3 bases from J, the junction contained 10 bases not matched to a gene. CDR1 and CDR2 (germline): SGHTA, FQGNSA. The CDR3 has 15 residues. The CDR3 protein is CASSGDSGYGNTIYF. CDR3 sequence (DNA): TGTGCCAGCTCAGGGGACAGTGGATATGGAAACACCATATATTTT.

Written as DNA, the CDR3 is TGTGCCAGCAGTCTTACCTACGGACAGCATAGCAATCAGCCCCAGCATTTT. Translating gives CASSLTYGQHSNQPQHF. V usage is TRBV28 and J usage is TRBJ1-5; perhaps TRBD1 as D (6 bases). CDR1 is MDHEN, CDR2 SYDVKM, per germline. Trimming took off 5 bases at V and 0 bases at J, with 17 bases between the two ends. The length of the CDR3 is 17 residues.

The genes are TRBV5-1 and TRBJ1-1; no reliable D call. Trimming pared 4 bases from V and 4 bases from J, leaving 17 bases between. The CDR3 consists of 15 residues. Germline loops: CDR1 SGHRS, CDR2 YFSETQ. The CDR3 DNA reads as TGCGCCAGCAGCCCCGGCGCGGGGTTGAGCACTGAAGCTTTCTTT. It is translated as CASSPGAGLSTEAFF.

The V call is TRBV6-5, the J call TRBJ2-7; D is possibly TRBD1 or TRBD2 (5 bases each). The CDR3 loop spans 15 amino acids. Per germline, CDR1 MNHEY and CDR2 SVGAGI. V was shortened by 4 bases and J by 4 bases, with 17 bases between the two germline ends. The DNA for the CDR3 is TGTGCCAGCAGTTTCGCTGGGGGACCCAATTACGAGCAGTACTTC. It yields the protein CASSFAGGPNYEQYF.

This chain uses TRBV21-1 with TRBJ2-2; TRBD2 reflects the table's D call only, with no check against the DNA. TRBV21-1 is a recognized pseudogene. This CDR3 is 13 amino acids long. The CDR3 loop is CASSKDLPGELFF. The CDR3 bases are TGTGCCAGCAGCAAGGACTTACCCGGGGAGCTGTTTTTT.

This clone was picked up one time. The chain joins TRBV29-1 to TRBJ1-1; 7 bases are shared with TRBD1. The ends lost 7 bases at V and 1 base at J; junction bases unmatched: 6. The CDR3 has 13 amino acids. CDR1 and CDR2 from the germline V gene are SQVTM and ANQGSEA. CDR3 DNA sequence: TGCAGCGAGCTCAGACAGGGGAACACTGAAGCTTTCTTT. Its translation is CSELRQGNTEAFF.

The CDR3 coding sequence is TGTGCCAGCTCACCAGTAAACACCGGGGAGCTGTTTTTT. This gives the protein CASSPVNTGELFF. The chain links TRBV18 to TRBJ2-2; D gene ambiguous. The CDR3 has 13 amino acids. V was clipped by 2 bases and J by 2 bases, with 3 bases between them. Germline lookup yields CDR1 KGHSH and CDR2 LQKENI.

V is TRBV19 and J is TRBJ1-5; 7 bases match TRBD1. The CDR3 is 17 amino acids. Per the germline V gene, CDR1 is LNHDA and CDR2 is SQIVND (reference sequence). J gave up 0 bases and V 2 bases, and 7 bases lay outside the gene matches. The CDR3 loop is CASSIQGVAYSNQPQHF. CDR3 in DNA: TGTGCCAGTAGTATACAGGGGGTCGCTTATAGCAATCAGCCCCAGCATTTT.

The rearrangement uses TRBV6-5 and TRBJ1-2, with D maybe TRBD1 (6 bases). CDR1 is MNHEY and CDR2 is SVGAGI in the germline V gene. The CDR3 consists of 14 residues. V was cut by 6 bases and J by 8 bases, with 19 bases left in between. The CDR3: CASRQLLQGKGYTF. CDR3 coding DNA: TGTGCCAGCAGACAACTTTTGCAGGGGAAAGGCTACACCTTC.

This chain joins TRBV2 and TRBJ2-5; D tentatively fits TRBD1 or TRBD2 (6 bases each). This CDR3 is built from 17 residues. Germline CDR1 and CDR2: SNHLY and FYNNEI. Trimming left V 2 bases short and J 5 bases short, with 21 bases between. CDR3 residues: CASSELGWGATVETQYF. The CDR3 nucleotides are TGTGCCAGCAGTGAACTTGGGTGGGGGGCAACTGTCGAGACCCAGTACTTC.

This chain's CDR3 is CASSTRSNSPLHF. The CDR3 coding sequence is TGTGCCAGCAGTACTAGGTCTAATTCACCCCTCCACTTT. The chain couples TRBV12-3 or TRBV12-4 to TRBJ1-6; D is unclear. Trimming cost V 5 bases and J 6 bases, with 8 bases left between them. CDR3 size: 13 residues.

V usage is TRBV5-1 and J usage is TRBJ1-2; 10 positions agree with TRBD1. This CDR3 has 16 residues. Trimming cost V 2 bases and J 2 bases; bases outside gene matches: 6. CDR1 is SGHRS, CDR2 YFSETQ, per germline. The CDR3 nucleotides read TGCGCCAGCAGCTTACTCGGGACAGGGGACAACTATGGCTACACCTTC. This encodes CASSLLGTGDNYGYTF.

The chain employs TRBV9 and TRBJ2-4; D is perhaps TRBD1 (6 bases). The CDR3 has 16 amino acids. V lost 4 bases to trimming and J lost 3 bases, with 17 bases between them. CDR1 and CDR2 from the germline V gene are SGDLS and YYNGEE. The CDR3 spells CASSPRTVGVKNIQYF. The CDR3 DNA follows: TGTGCCAGCAGCCCACGGACAGTGGGGGTCAAAAACATTCAGTACTTC.

The J gene is TRBJ2-4, the V gene TRBV28; the D gene is possibly TRBD1 (6 bases). Germline lookup yields CDR1 MDHEN and CDR2 SYDVKM. CDR3 length: 13 amino acids. V lost 6 bases to trimming and J lost 8 bases, with 14 bases between them. The CDR3 loop reads CASRRTVSDIQYF. CDR3 DNA: TGTGCCAGCAGGAGGACAGTGAGCGACATTCAGTACTTC.

In DNA form, the CDR3 reads TGTGCCATCAGTGATAGGAGGCAGGGAGGGTCCGAGCAGTACTTC. Translation: CAISDRRQGGSEQYF. The chain employs TRBV10-3 and TRBJ2-7; 7 nucleotides line up with TRBD2. The CDR3 consists of 15 residues. Germline V gives CDR1 ENHRY, CDR2 SYGVKD. Losses at the gene ends were 3 bases for V and 6 bases for J; bases not matched to a gene: 11.

The rearrangement links TRBV6-2 or TRBV6-3 to TRBJ1-2; no definite D call. Germline V lookup: CDR1 MNHEY, CDR2 SVGEGT. The CDR3 has 14 residues. Between the trimmed V and J ends, which lost 0 bases and 8 bases, there was a span of 13 bases. The CDR3 nucleotides read TGTGCCAGCAGTTACTCGTCTGGTGGAGGGGGCTACACCTTC. The encoded protein is CASSYSSGGGGYTF.

CDR3 protein: CASRDRLAKNIQYF. CDR3 DNA: TGTGCCAGCAGGGACAGACTAGCCAAAAACATTCAGTACTTC. The chain recombines TRBV2 with TRBJ2-4; D may be TRBD1 (6 bases). Germline V gives CDR1 SNHLY, CDR2 FYNNEI. CDR3 length: 14 amino acids. V lost 6 bases and J lost 0, with 9 bases in between. Filled out from reference TRBV2 and TRBJ2-4, the complete variable domain reads EPEVTQTPSHQVTQMGQEVILRCVPISNHLYFYWYRQILGQKVEFLVSFYNNEISEKSEIFDDQFSVERPDGSNFTLKIRSTKLEDSAMYFCASRDRLAKNIQYFGAGTRLSVL.

CDR3 nucleotides: TGTGCCAGCAGTACAGGGTTCAACACTGAAGCTTTCTTT. Translating gives CASSTGFNTEAFF. V and J are TRBV6-5 and TRBJ1-1; a possible D gene is TRBD1 (6 bases). This CDR3 has 13 amino acids. Trimming took off 5 bases at V and 2 bases at J, with 9 bases between the two ends. Germline lookup yields CDR1 MNHEY and CDR2 SVGAGI.

The chain uses TRBV7-8 and TRBJ2-1; no definite D call. Germline V CDR1 and CDR2: SGHVS, FQNEAQ. Trimming shortened V by 2 bases and J by 4 bases, and 12 bases separated the two germline ends. The CDR3 consists of 15 residues. CDR3 residues: CASSLTPNVYNEQFF. The CDR3 bases are TGTGCCAGCAGCTTAACCCCGAACGTATACAATGAGCAGTTCTTC.

This clone was found a few times. This chain joins TRBV7-8 and TRBJ1-1; no definite D call. The CDR3 sequence is 13 residues long. Germline lookup yields CDR1 SGHVS and CDR2 FQNEAQ. The V and J ends lost 8 bases and 1 base respectively, with 11 bases between them. CDR3 bases: TGTGCCAGCGATATGGGTGGGAACACTGAAGCTTTCTTT. It specifies CASDMGGNTEAFF.

The J gene is TRBJ2-2, the V gene TRBV5-6; D is perhaps TRBD1 (6 bases). V shed 2 bases and J shed 2 bases, with 10 bases lying between them. CDR1 and CDR2 (germline): SGHDT, YYEEEE. The CDR3 is 15 residues long. CDR3 in DNA: TGTGCCAGCAGCTTACAGGGATCTAACACCGGGGAGCTGTTTTTT. Translating it yields CASSLQGSNTGELFF. The full variable domain, completed using reference TRBV5-6 and TRBJ2-2, is DAGVTQSPTHLIKTRGQQVTLRCSPKSGHDTVSWYQQALGQGPQFIFQYYEEEERQRGNFPDRFSGHQFPNYSSELNVNALLLGDSALYLCASSLQGSNTGELFFGEGSRLTVL.

The chain has TRBV4-1 and TRBJ2-7; TRBD2 aligns across 12 bases. Germline V gene data show CDR1 as MGHRA and CDR2 as YSYEKL. The V segment lost 1 base and the J segment 3 bases; nucleotides outside the gene matches: 1. The CDR3 is 15 amino acids. CDR3 region: CASSQGTSGIYEQYF. The DNA of the CDR3 is TGCGCCAGCAGCCAAGGGACTAGCGGGATCTACGAGCAGTACTTC.

This sequence joins TRBV19 and TRBJ1-1, with TRBD1 as a possible D gene (6 bases). CDR1 is LNHDA and CDR2 is SQIVND in the germline V gene (reference sequence). The CDR3 spans 15 residues. The V gene lost 9 bases and the J gene lost 1 base, with 18 bases spanning the gap. The CDR3 protein is CASLNPGQPNTEAFF. The DNA for the CDR3 is TGTGCCAGCTTAAATCCGGGACAACCGAACACTGAAGCTTTCTTT.

This rearrangement joins TRBV18 to TRBJ2-7; D ambiguous. CDR3 length: 13 residues. From germline, CDR1 is KGHSH and CDR2 LQKENI. V was shortened by 3 bases and J by 4 bases, with 10 bases between the two germline ends. Here the CDR3 DNA reads TGTGCCAGCTCACCCCCTAACGGTTACGAGCAGTACTTC. Encoded protein: CASSPPNGYEQYF.

This clone was counted once. The CDR3 DNA reads as TGCGCCAGCAGCTTGAGGGGAGCTGGAAACACCATATATTTT. Protein: CASSLRGAGNTIYF. The chain couples TRBV5-1 to TRBJ1-3; TRBD1 might be the D (5 bases). The V end lost 1 base, the J end lost 2 bases, and 7 bases lay between the germline ends. CDR1 and CDR2 from the germline V gene are SGHRS and YFSETQ. The CDR3 length is 14 residues.

The genes are TRBV19 and TRBJ1-5; weak D call: TRBD1 (5 bases). Germline loops: CDR1 LNHDA, CDR2 SQIVND (reference sequence). CDR3 size: 15 residues. Trimming removed 2 bases from V and 7 bases from J, with 15 bases in between. The CDR3 protein is CASSIKWGTGQPQHF. The CDR3 region has the DNA TGTGCCAGTAGTATAAAGTGGGGCACGGGACAGCCCCAGCATTTT. Full variable domain (remainder filled in from reference TRBV19 and TRBJ1-5): DGGITQSPKYLFRKEGQNVTLSCEQNLNHDAMYWYRQDPGQGLRLIYYSQIVNDFQKGDIAEGYSVSREKKESFPLTVTSAQKNPTAFYLCASSIKWGTGQPQHFGDGTRLSIL.